This T cell receptor (beta chain) was found in a study of blood T cell repertoires in COVID-19. Study background: The cDNA or gDNA used as material had been derived from T cells, B-cell-depleted T cells, or PBMCs.

Per the original data handling: How many nucleated cells were present was estimated from reference gene primer amplification. Here immunoSEQ multiplex PCR was the method, and the copy in TCRdb shows in-frame clones only, minus some. V and J calls and clone size are as listed in that table; D and trimming were resolved from the DNA. The sample contains tens of thousands of clones, 80% of which appear only once. Trimming pared 1 base from V and 6 bases from J, leaving 8 bases between. This CDR3 is 13 amino acids long. The chain joins TRBV12-3 or TRBV12-4 to TRBJ2-3; unclear D gene. What was sequenced was peripheral blood. The receptor's source is a woman of 80 years or more with active or convalescent COVID-19. The CDR3 here is CASSLGLSDTQYF. In nucleotides, the CDR3 is TGTGCCAGCAGTTTAGGACTCTCTGATACGCAGTATTTT.